This is a list of T cell receptor beta chains from one sample in a study of blood T cell repertoires in COVID-19. Here immunoSEQ multiplex PCR was the method, and the copy in TCRdb shows in-frame clones only, minus some. The sample lists around 68,000 clones; 65% to 85% were seen once. The sample consisted of peripheral blood. The receptors originated from a woman aged 50 to 60 with acute or convalescent COVID-19. CDR3s include the opening cysteine and the closing phenylalanine or tryptophan.

V gene | CDR3 protein
TRBV7-2 | CASSLQRGAYEQYF
TRBV5-1 | CASSSGWQIPPNYGYTF
TRBV3-1/TRBV3-2 | CASSQGRSLHF
TRBV10-3 | CAIAGGNTEAFF
TRBV7-8 | CASSPTTYRGLPSQPQHF
TRBV7-3 | CASSDGLALFNEQFF
TRBV6-5 | CASSYGEQNTEAFF
TRBV7-8 | CASSPGTSGGPSPNEQFF
TRBV5-1 | CASSLDAWGGSGEQFF
TRBV3-1/TRBV3-2 | CPSSQGGGGFSYEQYF
TRBV21-1 | CASSKANERVPLSYEQYF
TRBV4-3 | CASSQDRGRAKAEQYF
TRBV7-8 | CASSLRDRSSNQPQHF
TRBV21-1 | CASSKLRYSYEQYF
TRBV6-6 | CASRSSGTSGSNEQFF
TRBV28 | CASMRGTVGNNEQFF
TRBV5-1 | CASSLAGRNTGELFF
TRBV5-4 | CASSARDRGADTQYF
TRBV6-1 | CASSEFAGKYEQYF
TRBV6-5 | CASSYSGGGPGDTQYF
TRBV6-5 | CASNQLGQSSGPQHF
TRBV2 | CASSEAGGGVNTEAFF
TRBV4-3 | CASSQGPGETSNTEAFF
TRBV20-1 | CSATSGNTIYF
TRBV5-1 | CASSLEPTSGYEQYF
TRBV5-4 | CASSLDTRGQGGLGSYTF
TRBV7-2 | CASSQSRWSQETQYF
TRBV11-2 | CASSRRLAGSYEQYF
TRBV4-3 | CASSQWETDYGYTF
TRBV6-4 | CASPRSTGGGNTIYF
TRBV5-1 | CASSLDRYGYTF
TRBV7-8 | CASSTQGRDGGRENTEAFF
TRBV27 | CASNPAGGHNYEQYF
TRBV25-1 | CASRTTGESEKLFF
TRBV2 | CASWRDRGLNSPLHF
TRBV30 | CAWSLGQGDQPQHF
TRBV7-3 | CASSLTGKNSPLHF
TRBV5-3 | CARSLGEDGYTF
TRBV10-2 | CASSEWQGSPSYNEQFF
TRBV7-8 | CASSLAGGPGELFF
TRBV19 | CASSLAEPAAQYF
TRBV5-1 | CASSLFSGGAVDEQFF
TRBV18 | CASSLGPGLERAGELFF
TRBV28 | CASNPTRAYEQYF
TRBV30 | CAWSVGRPLYGYTF
TRBV19 | CASSRASGSLGYGYTF
TRBV19 | CASSTTGGTDQPQHF
TRBV5-1 | CASSLEGITGPGNTIYF
TRBV18 | CASSPWQGNSGNTIYF
TRBV19 | CASSRTGGVGLAGAAYNEQFF
TRBV5-4 | CASSLGQASGNTIYF
TRBV5-4 | CASSFSGGANTGELFF
TRBV28 | CASSLVDSYGQPQHF
TRBV11-2 | CASSPGQGAVTDTQYF
TRBV19 | CASSMPSWTGIYEGSNQPQHF